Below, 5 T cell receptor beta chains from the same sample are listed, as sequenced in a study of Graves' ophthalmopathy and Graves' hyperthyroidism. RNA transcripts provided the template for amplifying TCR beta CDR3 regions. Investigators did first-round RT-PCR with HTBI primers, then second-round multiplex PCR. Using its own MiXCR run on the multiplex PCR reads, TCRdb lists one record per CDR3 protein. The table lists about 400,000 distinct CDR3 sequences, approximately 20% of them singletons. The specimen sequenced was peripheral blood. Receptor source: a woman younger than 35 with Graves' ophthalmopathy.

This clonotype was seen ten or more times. In nucleotides, the CDR3 is TGTGCCAGCAGCTGGACAGGGGGCGATGGCTACACCTTC. Its protein is CASSWTGGDGYTF. The V call is TRBV11-2, the J call TRBJ1-2; TRBD1 agrees at 11 bases. The CDR3 spans 13 residues. The J segment lost 6 bases and the V segment lost 4 bases, leaving 1 base of the junction unmatched. The germline V gene has CDR1 SGHAT and CDR2 FQNNGV.

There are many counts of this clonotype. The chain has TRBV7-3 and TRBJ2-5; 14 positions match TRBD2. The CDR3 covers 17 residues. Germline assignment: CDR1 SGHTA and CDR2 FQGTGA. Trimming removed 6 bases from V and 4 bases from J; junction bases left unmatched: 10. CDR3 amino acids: CASSRGTSGSGGETQYF. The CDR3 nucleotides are TGTGCCAGCAGTAGAGGGACTAGCGGGAGCGGTGGAGAGACCCAGTACTTC. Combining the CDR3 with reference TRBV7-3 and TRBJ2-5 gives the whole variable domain GAGVSQTPSNKVTEKGKYVELRCDPISGHTALYWYRQSLGQGPEFLIYFQGTGAADDSGLPNDRFFAVRPEGSVSTLKIQRTERGDSAVYLCASSRGTSGSGGETQYFGPGTRLLVL.

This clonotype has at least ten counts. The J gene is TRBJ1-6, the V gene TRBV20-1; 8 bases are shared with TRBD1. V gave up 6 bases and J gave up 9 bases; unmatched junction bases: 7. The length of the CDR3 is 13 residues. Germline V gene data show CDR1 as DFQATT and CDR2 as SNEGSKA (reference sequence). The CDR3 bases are TGCAGTGCCCAGGACAGGGCGGGTTCACCCCTCCACTTT. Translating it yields CSAQDRAGSPLHF.

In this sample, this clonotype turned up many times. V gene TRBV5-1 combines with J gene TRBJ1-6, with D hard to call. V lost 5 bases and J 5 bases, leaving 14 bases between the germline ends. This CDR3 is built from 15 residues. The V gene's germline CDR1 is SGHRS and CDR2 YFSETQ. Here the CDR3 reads CASSFTASNNSPLHF. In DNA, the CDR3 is TGCGCCAGCAGTTTTACCGCATCGAATAATTCACCCCTCCACTTT.

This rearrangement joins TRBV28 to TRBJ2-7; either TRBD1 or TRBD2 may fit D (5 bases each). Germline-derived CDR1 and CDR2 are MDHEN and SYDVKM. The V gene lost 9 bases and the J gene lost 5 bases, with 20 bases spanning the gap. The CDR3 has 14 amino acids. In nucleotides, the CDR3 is TGTGCCAGTCGAGGGGTCCAGAGTCTCGACGAGCAGTACTTC. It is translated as CASRGVQSLDEQYF.